The entry below describes one T cell receptor (beta chain). Antigen specificity is unknown. PCR primers comprised 60 Vbeta and 13 Jbeta primers. Sequencing was performed with immunoSEQ multiplex PCR; in TCRdb, only in-frame clones are kept and a portion is missing. This repertoire includes more than 40,000 clones. Germline values: CDR1 SGHNT, CDR2 YENEEA. Trimming cost V 2 bases and J 2 bases; bases outside gene matches: 3. The CDR3 covers 15 residues. This entry belongs to a study of cytomegalovirus exposure and HLA in healthy donors. Findings and limits, study-wide: Testing in vitro showed a few CMV-associated chains specific for CMV antigens. Earlier findings revealed that most TCR beta V segments proved productive either about 87% or about 30% of the time. A classifier reportedly called cytomegalovirus status with high sensitivity and specificity.

Whereas donors were nominally healthy upon sampling, unrecorded immune exposures were probable. The TCR sequence derives from a woman between 40 and 50 years old in good health and CMV-seronegative. Sequenced material: PBMCs. The chain is built from TRBV11-3 and TRBJ2-7, with 10 positions matching TRBD2. In DNA, the CDR3 is TGTGCCAGCAGCTTATCTAGCGGGAGTGCCTACGAGCAGTACTTC. It encodes CASSLSSGSAYEQYF.